What follows are 18 T cell receptor beta chains derived from one specimen sequenced in a study of blood T cell repertoires in COVID-19. Measured with immunoSEQ multiplex PCR; TCRdb has only the in-frame clones, and not every one. The sample shows approximately 300,000 clones, about 85% of them seen only once. Sequenced: peripheral blood. Receptor source: a human donor with COVID-19, enrolled during active disease. The donor label of this sample is uncertain.

This clone showed up just a few times. This chain uses TRBV9 with TRBJ1-3; TRBD1 might be the D (5 bases). The CDR3 runs to 15 residues. Germline V CDR1 and CDR2: SGDLS, YYNGEE. V lost 0 bases and J lost 4, with 11 bases in between. The CDR3 nucleotides are TGTGCCAGCAGCGTAGGACCAGGGTTCGGAAACACCATATATTTT. It codes for CASSVGPGFGNTIYF.

V gene TRBV2 combines with J gene TRBJ1-1, with D maybe TRBD1 (6 bases). Germline CDR1 SNHLY, CDR2 FYNNEI. CDR3 length equals 14 residues. Trimming removed 7 bases from V and 1 base from J, with 13 bases in between. The CDR3, as DNA: TGTGCCAGCAAGGTGGGACAAACGAACACTGAAGCTTTCTTT. It specifies CASKVGQTNTEAFF.

This rearrangement joins TRBV7-2 to TRBJ1-2; 7 bases are a match to TRBD1. V gave up 5 bases and J gave up 8 bases; unmatched junction bases: 20. Germline V gives CDR1 SGHTA, CDR2 FQGNSA. This CDR3 has 17 residues. The CDR3 nucleotides are TGTGCCAGCAGCCTCGATTCGGGAAACAGGGGCTATGGGGGCTACACCTTC. As protein: CASSLDSGNRGYGGYTF.

The chain is built from TRBV5-6 and TRBJ1-4; TRBD1 matches 9 bases. V shed 4 bases and J 1 base; nucleotides not matched to a gene: 2. Germline-derived CDR1 and CDR2 are SGHDT and YYEEEE. The CDR3 covers 15 residues. The CDR3 here is CASSRGQGTNEKLFF. The CDR3 DNA reads TGTGCCAGCAGCCGGGGACAGGGAACTAATGAAAAACTGTTTTTT.

J is TRBJ2-7 and V is TRBV28; 7 bases are a match to TRBD2. The CDR3 runs 17 residues. Germline values: CDR1 MDHEN, CDR2 SYDVKM. The J segment lost 4 bases and the V segment lost 6 bases, leaving 18 bases of the junction unmatched. CDR3 residues: CASRTPRKAGARYEQYF. The CDR3 bases are TGTGCCAGCAGAACCCCCCGTAAGGCGGGAGCTAGATACGAGCAGTACTTC.

The J gene is TRBJ2-5, the V gene TRBV6-6; D is uncertain. The germline CDR1 and CDR2 sequences are MNHNY and SVGAGI (reference sequence). Trimming took off 3 bases at V and 4 bases at J, with 6 bases between the two ends. CDR3 length equals 12 residues. The CDR3 region has the DNA TGTGCCAGCAGTTATTCCCGAGAGACCCAGTACTTC. This translates into CASSYSRETQYF.

The chain uses TRBV6-7 and TRBJ2-7; 14 bases are shared with TRBD2. TRBV6-7 is an open reading frame, and its role is uncertain. The CDR3 extends over 15 amino acids. Trimming at V came to 4 bases and at J to 4 bases, leaving 3 bases not matched to a gene. This CDR3 is CASSCGTSGRYEQYF. CDR3 sequence (DNA): TGTGCCAGCAGTTGCGGGACTAGCGGGAGATACGAGCAGTACTTC.

The J gene is TRBJ1-6, the V gene TRBV7-9; 10 bases are a match to TRBD1. CDR3 length: 17 amino acids. J gave up 10 bases and V 4 bases, and 13 bases lay outside the gene matches. The germline CDR1 and CDR2 sequences are SEHNR and FQNEAQ (reference sequence). The CDR3 DNA reads as TGTGCCAGCAGCTCCCCACCGGGACAGGGGAAATTCTCACCCCTCCACTTT. Its protein is CASSSPPGQGKFSPLHF.

As concerns this clone: Other DNA variants within this sample encode the same CDR3. The chain joins TRBV20-1 to TRBJ1-2; no reliable D call. Trimming removed 6 bases from V and 8 bases from J, with 10 bases in between. The CDR3 totals 10 residues. Germline loops: CDR1 DFQATT, CDR2 SNEGSKA (reference sequence). CDR3 nucleotides: TGCAGTGCCCAGGCGGGGGGCTACACCTTC. Its translation is CSAQAGGYTF.

In DNA, the CDR3 is TGTGCCAGCAGTGAAGCAGGGGGCCCAACTAATGAAAAACTGTTTTTT. This codes for CASSEAGGPTNEKLFF. V is TRBV6-1 and J is TRBJ1-4; TRBD1 agrees at 7 bases. The CDR3 covers 16 residues. Looked up from germline, CDR1 is MNHNS and CDR2 is SASEGT. The V segment lost 0 bases and the J segment 0 bases; nucleotides outside the gene matches: 1.

This clone was observed once. V usage is TRBV6-5 and J usage is TRBJ1-3, with D perhaps TRBD1 (6 bases). The CDR3 runs to 14 residues. Trimming cost V 7 bases and J 2 bases, with 12 bases left between them. CDR1 is MNHEY and CDR2 is SVGAGI in the germline V gene. CDR3 coding DNA: TGTGCCAGCATCGCCTCAGGGGCTGGAAACACCATATATTTT. It encodes CASIASGAGNTIYF.

The chain carries TRBV29-1 and TRBJ2-7, with a possible D match to TRBD2 (5 bases). Per the germline V gene, CDR1 is SQVTM and CDR2 is ANQGSEA. V dropped 4 bases and J dropped 2 bases, with 12 bases sitting between them. This CDR3 has 13 amino acids. CDR3 amino acids: CSVGPLGPYEQYF. Here the CDR3 DNA reads TGCAGCGTTGGCCCACTAGGTCCCTACGAGCAGTACTTC.

V usage is TRBV2 and J usage is TRBJ2-2; a possible D gene is TRBD1 (5 bases). The CDR3 is made up of 15 amino acids. Germline V gene lookup returns CDR1 SNHLY and CDR2 FYNNEI. Trimming removed 7 bases from V and 2 bases from J, with 14 bases in between. CDR3 coding DNA: TGTGCCAGCAAGTTAGGGCAGGGAAACACCGGGGAGCTGTTTTTT. It codes for CASKLGQGNTGELFF.

The chain is built from TRBV4-3 and TRBJ1-2; tentative D call: TRBD1 (6 bases). Germline V gene data show CDR1 as LGHNA and CDR2 as YSLEER. CDR3 length: 15 amino acids. Trimming stripped 2 bases from V and 2 bases from J, with 12 bases between. CDR3 loop: CASSQSRGGNYGYTF. The CDR3 nucleotides read TGCGCCAGCAGCCAAAGCAGGGGTGGCAACTATGGCTACACCTTC.

V usage is TRBV6-2 or TRBV6-3 and J usage is TRBJ2-7, with D possibly matching TRBD2 (6 bases). V was clipped by 5 bases and J by 6 bases, with 17 bases between them. The CDR3 sequence is 14 residues long. Germline V gene data show CDR1 as MNHEY and CDR2 as SVGEGT. The CDR3 DNA reads as TGTGCCAGCAGTCTTGCGGGACTCTCCGGCGAGCAGTACTTC. This codes for CASSLAGLSGEQYF.

V gene TRBV7-9 combines with J gene TRBJ2-1; 9 nucleotides match TRBD2. This CDR3 comprises 15 residues. Germline V gene sequence: CDR1 SEHNR, CDR2 FQNEAQ (reference sequence). Trimming took 6 bases from V and 1 from J; bases not matched to a gene: 4. The CDR3 loop is CASRLTSGSYNEQFF. The CDR3 nucleotides read TGTGCCAGCAGACTAACTAGCGGGTCCTACAATGAGCAGTTCTTC.

This rearrangement joins TRBV19 to TRBJ2-3; TRBD1 aligns across 9 bases. The length of the CDR3 is 15 residues. The ends lost 5 bases at V and 11 bases at J; junction bases unmatched: 14. CDR1 is LNHDA, CDR2 SQIVND, per germline (reference sequence). In nucleotides, the CDR3 is TGTGCCAGTAGTGGGGACAGGGAACTCCGTGGTGGGCAGTATTTT. It encodes CASSGDRELRGGQYF.

This clone came up many times. V and J are TRBV10-2 and TRBJ1-2, with TRBD1 identical over 7 bases. Trimming at V came to 2 bases and at J to 4 bases, leaving 4 bases not matched to a gene. Germline CDR1 WSHSY, CDR2 SAAADI. CDR3 length: 14 amino acids. CDR3 amino acids: CASSEEGAGYGYTF. CDR3 nucleotides: TGCGCCAGCAGTGAGGAGGGGGCAGGCTATGGCTACACCTTC.